This T cell receptor (beta chain) was profiled in a study of cytomegalovirus exposure and HLA in healthy donors. At the level of the study: As an earlier analysis found, around 200 million T cells yielded 117 million unique TCR beta sequences. Findings of the study overall: Analyzed later, association rates of TCRs varied across HLA loci, with DRB1 most and HLA-C fewest.

PCR primers comprised 60 Vbeta and 13 Jbeta primers. Sequencing was performed with immunoSEQ multiplex PCR; in TCRdb, only in-frame clones are kept and a portion is missing. The sample holds more than 85,000 clones, approximately 64% seen once. With respect to this clone: The antigen remains unidentified.

CDR3 length equals 19 residues. V lost 2 bases and J lost 4, with 26 bases in between. Germline loops: CDR1 MDHEN, CDR2 SYDVKM. The chain carries TRBV28 and TRBJ1-1; a possible D gene is TRBD1 (5 bases). This sequence originates from a human donor in good health. Sequenced input: PBMCs. The CDR3 here is CASSLGLAGPISPSTEAFF. DNA of the CDR3: TGTGCCAGCAGTTTAGGTCTGGCAGGGCCCATTTCGCCGAGCACTGAAGCTTTCTTT.